This passage covers 20 T cell receptor beta chains from one sample sequenced in a study of blood T cell repertoires in COVID-19. Data came from immunoSEQ multiplex PCR; TCRdb stores just in-frame clones and leaves some out. The profile covers a few hundred thousand clones, with nearly 90% appearing a single time and approximately 4% taken by the ten largest. The sequencing sample was made of PBMCs or T cells enriched from blood (not recorded which). Every receptor here comes from a woman under 30 with acute COVID-19.

Here the CDR3 reads CASSRVSVEEQYF. The CDR3 DNA reads as TGCGCCAGCAGCCGGGTATCGGTCGAGGAGCAGTACTTC. The rearrangement links TRBV5-1 to TRBJ2-7, with D hard to call. V was shortened by 4 bases and J by 7 bases, with 15 bases between the two germline ends. CDR3 length: 13 residues. Germline V gives CDR1 SGHRS, CDR2 YFSETQ.

The rearrangement links TRBV2 to TRBJ1-1; D unresolved. The CDR3 is 13 amino acids. Trimming cost V 8 bases and J 0 bases, with 10 bases left between them. Germline V gene lookup returns CDR1 SNHLY and CDR2 FYNNEI. CDR3 in amino acids: CASFRQLNTEAFF. The CDR3 DNA reads TGTGCCAGCTTCCGACAATTGAACACTGAAGCTTTCTTT.

The rearrangement uses TRBV10-3 and TRBJ2-7, with 14 positions matching TRBD2. Looked up from germline, CDR1 is ENHRY and CDR2 is SYGVKD. This CDR3 comprises 14 residues. V was clipped by 10 bases and J by 10 bases; unmatched bases: 12. The CDR3, as DNA: TGTGCCAGTTCGGGACTAGCGGGAGAGTCTCAACAGTACTTC. It yields the protein CASSGLAGESQQYF.

This clone was detected only once. The chain combines TRBV24-1 with TRBJ2-7; TRBD1 aligns across 7 bases. The CDR3 contains 15 residues. CDR1 is KGHDR and CDR2 is SFDVKD in the germline V gene. Germline trimming cut 1 base from V and 3 bases from J; bases unmatched to any gene: 5. CDR3 in DNA: TGTGCCACCAGTGATTTCCGGACAGGAGACTACGAGCAGTACTTC. Protein product: CATSDFRTGDYEQYF.

The J gene is TRBJ2-1, the V gene TRBV7-3; no clear D. Trimming removed 4 bases from V and 4 bases from J, with 8 bases in between. The CDR3 spans 13 residues. CDR1 is SGHTA and CDR2 is FQGTGA in the germline V gene. Here the CDR3 reads CASSYDSYNEQFF. As DNA, the CDR3 is TGTGCCAGCAGCTATGACTCGTACAATGAGCAGTTCTTC.

The chain has TRBV2 and TRBJ2-2; 7 bases match TRBD2. J gave up 1 base and V 5 bases, and 7 bases lay outside the gene matches. Germline-derived CDR1 and CDR2 are SNHLY and FYNNEI. The CDR3 runs 16 residues. The CDR3 region is CASSFVQRGNTGELFF. CDR3 nucleotide sequence: TGTGCCAGCAGTTTTGTACAGCGGGGGAACACCGGGGAGCTGTTTTTT. The full variable domain, completed using reference TRBV2 and TRBJ2-2, is EPEVTQTPSHQVTQMGQEVILRCVPISNHLYFYWYRQILGQKVEFLVSFYNNEISEKSEIFDDQFSVERPDGSNFTLKIRSTKLEDSAMYFCASSFVQRGNTGELFFGEGSRLTVL.

The chain joins TRBV3-1 (or the pseudogene TRBV3-2) to TRBJ2-2; 8 bases fit TRBD1. Trimming took 4 bases from V and 4 from J; bases not matched to a gene: 8. From germline, CDR1 is LGHDT and CDR2 YNNKEL (reference sequence). The CDR3 spans 16 residues. The CDR3 bases are TGTGCCAGCAGCCCTCGGACAGGGTTCGGCACCGGGGAGCTGTTTTTT. Protein product: CASSPRTGFGTGELFF.

In this sample, this clone turned up a few times. Distinct nucleotide sequences in the sample also encode this CDR3. The rearrangement uses TRBV5-1 and TRBJ2-3, with a weak D call TRBD1 (5 bases). CDR3 length equals 14 residues. Between the trimmed V and J ends, which lost 0 bases and 6 bases, there was a span of 11 bases. Germline V lookup: CDR1 SGHRS, CDR2 YFSETQ. The DNA for the CDR3 is TGCGCCAGCAGCTTGGATCAGGGTACCGATACGCAGTATTTT. Translating gives CASSLDQGTDTQYF.

The CDR3 here is CASSLDRANVLTF. The CDR3 DNA is TGTGCCAGCAGCTTAGACAGGGCCAACGTCCTGACTTTC. The genes are TRBV7-9 and TRBJ2-6; D is unresolved. Germline CDR1 reads SEHNR; CDR2 reads FQNEAQ (reference sequence). V was clipped by 1 base and J by 5 bases, with 3 bases between them. This CDR3 is built from 13 residues.

The chain joins TRBV18 to TRBJ1-1; D not resolved. CDR1 and CDR2 from the germline V gene are KGHSH and LQKENI. The CDR3 is 15 amino acids. V was cut by 1 base and J by 5 bases, with 14 bases left in between. The CDR3 sequence: CASSPQREPGTEAFF. The CDR3 DNA sequence: TGTGCCAGCTCACCACAGAGGGAACCGGGGACTGAAGCTTTCTTT.

V usage is TRBV6-1 and J usage is TRBJ1-5; TRBD1 agrees at 8 bases. This CDR3 comprises 17 residues. V gave up 2 bases and J gave up 3 bases; unmatched junction bases: 9. Germline V gene lookup returns CDR1 MNHNS and CDR2 SASEGT. CDR3 sequence (DNA): TGTGCCAGCAGTGAAAGGAAAGGGACAGGCGCCAATCAGCCCCAGCATTTT. Protein: CASSERKGTGANQPQHF.

In regard to this clone: One end of the junction does not line up with germline, which may come from a read error. The rearrangement links TRBV6-5 to TRBJ1-6; TRBD1 matches 7 bases. This CDR3 contains 12 residues. Germline V gene lookup returns CDR1 MNHEY and CDR2 SVGAGI. The DNA for the CDR3 is TGTGCCACCCGGACAGGTAGTCAACCCCTCAACTTT. This codes for CATRTGSQPLNF.

The chain is built from TRBV29-1 and TRBJ1-3; D is ambiguous. Germline V CDR1 and CDR2: SQVTM, ANQGSEA. CDR3 length: 15 amino acids. V was cut by 1 base and J by 4 bases, with 14 bases left in between. The CDR3 is CSVEVPPTQGNTIYF. CDR3 nucleotides: TGCAGCGTTGAAGTCCCGCCAACGCAGGGAAACACCATATATTTT.

The gene calls are TRBV28 and TRBJ1-2; D may be TRBD1 (6 bases). Germline lookup yields CDR1 MDHEN and CDR2 SYDVKM. Trimming pared 3 bases from V and 8 bases from J, leaving 13 bases between. The CDR3 has 13 residues. Here the CDR3 DNA reads TGTGCCAGCAGTTTCCAGGGGCCTATGGGCTACACCTTC. Its translation is CASSFQGPMGYTF.

The CDR3 DNA follows: TGTGCCAGCAGAGACCATACAGGGATTGAAGAAGGCTACACCTTC. Residues: CASRDHTGIEEGYTF. The chain uses TRBV6-5 and TRBJ1-2; the D gene is possibly TRBD1 (6 bases). The CDR3 is 15 residues long. Trimming left V 6 bases short and J 8 bases short, with 22 bases between. Germline V gene data show CDR1 as MNHEY and CDR2 as SVGAGI.

V is TRBV28 and J is TRBJ2-7, with 9 nucleotides matching TRBD1. This CDR3 region has 14 residues. The V gene end was trimmed by 2 bases and the J gene end by 6 bases; junction bases not matched to a gene: 5. Looked up from germline, CDR1 is MDHEN and CDR2 is SYDVKM. The CDR3 loop reads CASSLLTGGGEQYF. CDR3 coding DNA: TGTGCCAGCAGTTTACTCACAGGGGGCGGCGAGCAGTACTTC.

The CDR3 region has the DNA TGTGCCAGTAGTATGAGTTGGAATGAAAAACTGTTTTTT. Its translation: CASSMSWNEKLFF. The chain couples TRBV19 to TRBJ1-4, with D unclear. Per the germline V gene, CDR1 is LNHDA and CDR2 is SQIVND (reference sequence). The CDR3 is made up of 13 amino acids. V was clipped by 3 bases and J by 5 bases, with 7 bases between them.

CDR3 nucleotide sequence: TGTGCCAGCGGCCTCTACGAGCAGTACTTC. It codes for CASGLYEQYF. J is TRBJ2-7 and V is TRBV6-5; no reliable D call. The CDR3 covers 10 residues. Germline CDR1 is MNHEY and CDR2 is SVGAGI. The V and J ends lost 8 bases and 3 bases respectively, with 5 bases between them.

The chain couples TRBV6-5 to TRBJ2-7, with a weak D call TRBD2 (6 bases). With 6 bases removed from V and 0 bases from J, the gap between germline ends came to 15 bases. CDR3 size: 15 residues. The germline gives CDR1 MNHEY, CDR2 SVGAGI. The CDR3 DNA reads TGTGCCAGCAGAGAGGGACTCAGAAGCTCCTACGAGCAGTACTTC. Protein: CASREGLRSSYEQYF.

This chain links TRBV7-9 with TRBJ1-5; 10 bases fit TRBD1. CDR1 and CDR2 (germline): SEHNR, FQNEAQ (reference sequence). The CDR3 loop spans 17 amino acids. With V trimmed by 1 base and J by 3 bases, 6 bases remained unmatched. CDR3 residues: CASSLEPGQGINQPQHF. The CDR3 DNA sequence: TGTGCCAGCAGCTTAGAGCCGGGACAGGGGATCAATCAGCCCCAGCATTTT. Full variable domain (outside the CDR3, taken from reference TRBV7-9 and TRBJ1-5): DTGVSQNPRHKITKRGQNVTFRCDPISEHNRLYWYRQTLGQGPEFLTYFQNEAQLEKSRLLSDRFSAERPKGSFSTLEIQRTEQGDSAMYLCASSLEPGQGINQPQHFGDGTRLSIL.